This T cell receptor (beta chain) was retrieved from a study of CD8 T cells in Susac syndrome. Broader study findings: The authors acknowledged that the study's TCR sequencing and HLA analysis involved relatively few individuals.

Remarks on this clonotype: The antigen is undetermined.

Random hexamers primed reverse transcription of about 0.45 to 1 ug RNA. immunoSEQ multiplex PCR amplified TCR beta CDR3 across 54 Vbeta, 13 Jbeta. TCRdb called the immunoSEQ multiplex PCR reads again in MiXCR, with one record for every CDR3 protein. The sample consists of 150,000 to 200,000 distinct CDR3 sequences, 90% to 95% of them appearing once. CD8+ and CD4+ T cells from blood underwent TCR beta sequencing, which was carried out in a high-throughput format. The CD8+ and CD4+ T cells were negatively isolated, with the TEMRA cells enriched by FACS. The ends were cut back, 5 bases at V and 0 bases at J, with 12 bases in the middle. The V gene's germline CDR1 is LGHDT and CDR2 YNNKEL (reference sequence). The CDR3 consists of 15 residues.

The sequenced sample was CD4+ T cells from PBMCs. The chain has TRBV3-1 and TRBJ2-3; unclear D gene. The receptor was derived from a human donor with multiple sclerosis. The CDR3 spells CASSWKGSSTDTQYF. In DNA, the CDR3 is TGTGCCAGCAGCTGGAAAGGATCTAGCACAGATACGCAGTATTTT.